A selection of T cell receptor beta chains follows, all from one sample in a study of cytomegalovirus exposure and HLA in healthy donors. TCRdb keeps only in-frame clones here, not all; method: immunoSEQ multiplex PCR. The data show over 150,000 clones, around 79% seen once. The sequenced sample was PBMCs. The receptor set was obtained from a man aged 35-49 years in good health and CMV-seronegative. CDR3s include the opening cysteine and the closing phenylalanine or tryptophan. The D gene is left open where the match is weak. The listing skips clone size in some rows; elsewhere it reads once, few, many or a size class.

J: TRBJ1-3; size: NA; D: NA; V: TRBV27; length: 14; DNA: TGTGCCAGCAAGGGAGGGGAAACTGGAAACACCATATATTTT; CDR3: CASKGGETGNTIYF
J: TRBJ2-7; size: NA; D: NA; V: TRBV6-5; length: 15; DNA: TGTGCCAGCAGTTACTTCACAGGGATTCGGGACGAGCAGTACTTC; CDR3: CASSYFTGIRDEQYF
J: TRBJ1-5; size: few; D: NA; V: TRBV10-1; length: 14; DNA: TGCGCCAGCAGTGAGGAGGGCAGCTGGGTCAACCAGCATTTT; CDR3: CASSEEGSWVNQHF
J: TRBJ1-3; size: NA; D: TRBD1; V: TRBV2; length: 12; DNA: TGTGCCAGCAGAGGACAGGGTTACACCATATATTTT; CDR3: CASRGQGYTIYF
J: TRBJ1-1; size: NA; D: NA; V: TRBV18; length: 13; DNA: TGTGCCAGCTCACCACCGGCGGGTGTGAAAGCTTTCTTT; CDR3: CASSPPAGVKAFF
J: TRBJ1-1; size: NA; D: NA; V: TRBV27; length: 14; DNA: TGTGCCAGCAGTTTAGTACACAAGAACACTGAAGCTTTCTTT; CDR3: CASSLVHKNTEAFF
J: TRBJ1-2; size: few; D: NA; V: TRBV29-1; length: 13; DNA: TGCAGCGTTCACCCTTTTGGGGCCTATGGCTACACCTTC; CDR3: CSVHPFGAYGYTF
J: TRBJ1-2; size: NA; D: NA; V: TRBV6-5; length: 12; DNA: TGTGCCAGCAGTGTTACAGGGTGTGGCTACACCTTC; CDR3: CASSVTGCGYTF
J: TRBJ2-7; size: NA; D: TRBD1; V: TRBV5-1; length: 13; DNA: TGCGCCAGCAGCATCGGACAGGCCTACGAGCAGTACTTC; CDR3: CASSIGQAYEQYF
J: TRBJ2-5; size: NA; D: NA; V: TRBV7-9; length: 15; DNA: TGTGCCAGCAGCTTGGGCAGCATCGTCCAAGAGACCCAGTACTTC; CDR3: CASSLGSIVQETQYF
J: TRBJ2-2; size: NA; D: NA; V: TRBV6-5; length: 13; DNA: TGTGCCAGCAGACGCAGGGTTGGCGGGGAGCTGTTTTTT; CDR3: CASRRRVGGELFF
J: TRBJ2-7; size: NA; D: TRBD1; V: TRBV7-9; length: 15; DNA: TGTGCCAGCAGCTTATGGGGACAGGGATCCCACGAGCAGTACTTC; CDR3: CASSLWGQGSHEQYF
J: TRBJ2-2; size: once; D: TRBD2; V: TRBV5-4; length: 16; DNA: TGTGCCAGCACCCGGCAGCGGGGGACGGGGACCGGGGAGCTGTTTTTT; CDR3: CASTRQRGTGTGELFF
J: TRBJ2-5; size: NA; D: TRBD2; V: TRBV4-2; length: 16; DNA: TGTGCCAGCAGCCAGACAATTAGCGGGGGGGCGGAGACCCAGTACTTC; CDR3: CASSQTISGGAETQYF
J: TRBJ2-7; size: NA; D: NA; V: TRBV10-3; length: 12; DNA: TGTGCCATCAGAGGAGACAGCTACGAGCAGTACTTC; CDR3: CAIRGDSYEQYF
J: TRBJ1-2; size: NA; D: NA; V: TRBV6-5; length: 12; DNA: TGTGCCAGCAGTGAAGTAGGGGGAGGCTACACCTTC; CDR3: CASSEVGGGYTF
J: TRBJ1-5; size: NA; D: NA; V: TRBV2; length: 13; DNA: TGTGCCAGCAGTATGAGATATGATCAGCCCCAGCATTTT; CDR3: CASSMRYDQPQHF
J: TRBJ2-1; size: few; D: TRBD1; V: TRBV6-4; length: 16; DNA: TGTGCCAGCAGTGACTCCTCGGACAGGGGGTACAATGAGCAGTTCTTC; CDR3: CASSDSSDRGYNEQFF
J: TRBJ2-5; size: NA; D: TRBD1; V: TRBV6-6; length: 14; DNA: TGTGCCAGCAGTTTCGGACAGGGGAGTGAGACCCAGTACTTC; CDR3: CASSFGQGSETQYF
J: TRBJ1-2; size: NA; D: NA; V: TRBV19; length: 11; DNA: TGTGCCAGTAGTATAGGGCCTCATAAGACCTTC; CDR3: CASSIGPHKTF
J: TRBJ1-2; size: NA; D: NA; V: TRBV6-6; length: 10; DNA: TGTGCCGCAGGACAGAATGGCTACACCTTC; CDR3: CAAGQNGYTF
J: TRBJ2-7; size: NA; D: NA; V: TRBV7-8; length: 13; DNA: TGTGCCAGCAGCCGGGACATCCGTCGGGAGCAGTACTTC; CDR3: CASSRDIRREQYF
J: TRBJ1-1; size: few; D: TRBD1; V: TRBV7-8; length: 14; DNA: TGTGCCAGCAGCTTAGGGGACAGCAGCACTGAAGCTTTCTTT; CDR3: CASSLGDSSTEAFF
J: TRBJ2-7; size: NA; D: TRBD1; V: TRBV2; length: 13; DNA: TGTGCCAGCAGGACAGGGCAGTCCTACGAGCAGTACTTC; CDR3: CASRTGQSYEQYF
J: TRBJ2-5; size: NA; D: TRBD1; V: TRBV6-1; length: 18; DNA: TGTGCCAGCAGTGTTGGTCTGGGCTGGACAGGGCACCAAGAGACCCAGTACTTC; CDR3: CASSVGLGWTGHQETQYF
J: TRBJ1-5; size: NA; D: NA; V: TRBV6-5; length: 14; DNA: TGTGCCAGCAGGGGACGACAGGCCGATCAGCCCCAGCATTTT; CDR3: CASRGRQADQPQHF
J: TRBJ1-6; size: NA; D: TRBD1; V: TRBV9; length: 14; DNA: TGTGCCAGCAGCGTGGGACAGGGGAATTCACCCCTCCACTTT; CDR3: CASSVGQGNSPLHF
J: TRBJ2-7; size: once; D: NA; V: TRBV7-2; length: 14; DNA: TGTGCCAGCAGCTTAGTGGGAGGTTTCTACGAGCAGTACTTC; CDR3: CASSLVGGFYEQYF
J: TRBJ1-1; size: NA; D: NA; V: TRBV18; length: 13; DNA: TGTGCCAGCTCACCACCGTTGAGGACTGAAGCTTTCTTT; CDR3: CASSPPLRTEAFF
J: TRBJ1-4; size: NA; D: NA; V: TRBV5-1; length: 14; DNA: TGCGCCAGCAGCGACCAGGGCCGTAATGAAAAACTGTTTTTT; CDR3: CASSDQGRNEKLFF
J: TRBJ2-7; size: NA; D: TRBD1; V: TRBV6-5; length: 14; DNA: TGTGCCAGCCTTAACTTCAGGGGGCGTTTGGAGCAGTACTTC; CDR3: CASLNFRGRLEQYF
J: TRBJ2-7; size: NA; D: TRBD1; V: TRBV9; length: 15; DNA: TGTGCCAGCAGCGTAGAGGGACAGGGGTCCCACGAGCAGTACTTC; CDR3: CASSVEGQGSHEQYF
J: TRBJ1-2; size: NA; D: TRBD1; V: TRBV30; length: 11; DNA: TGTGCCTGGAGGACAGGGGATGGCTACACCTTC; CDR3: CAWRTGDGYTF
J: TRBJ2-5; size: NA; D: TRBD2; V: TRBV6-5; length: 15; DNA: TGTGCCAGCAGTTACATAGCGGGTCCCCAAGAGACCCAGTACTTC; CDR3: CASSYIAGPQETQYF
J: TRBJ1-1; size: NA; D: NA; V: TRBV6-5; length: 11; DNA: TGTGCCAGCAGTCGAGACAGGGAAGCTTTCTTT; CDR3: CASSRDREAFF
J: TRBJ1-5; size: NA; D: NA; V: TRBV19; length: 15; DNA: TGTGCCAGACCGCTCACAGGGCTACTAAATCAGCCCCAGCATTTT; CDR3: CARPLTGLLNQPQHF
J: TRBJ2-3; size: NA; D: TRBD1; V: TRBV6-6; length: 13; DNA: TGTGCCAGCAGTTACTACAGGGGAGATACGCAGTATTTT; CDR3: CASSYYRGDTQYF
J: TRBJ1-2; size: NA; D: NA; V: TRBV9; length: 13; DNA: TGTGCCAGCAGCGTGGACAGTCTCTATGGCTACACCTTC; CDR3: CASSVDSLYGYTF
J: TRBJ2-7; size: NA; D: NA; V: TRBV12-5; length: 14; DNA: TGTGCTAGTGGTTTGTTGGACACCTCCTACGAGCAGTACTTC; CDR3: CASGLLDTSYEQYF
J: TRBJ2-7; size: NA; D: NA; V: TRBV14; length: 12; DNA: TGTGCCAGCAGCCCGAGCCAAGGTCGGGTGTACTTC; CDR3: CASSPSQGRVYF
J: TRBJ1-6; size: NA; D: NA; V: TRBV7-8; length: 17; DNA: TGTGCCAGCAGCTTGGCAGGGCAGGGTTCCTATAATTCACCCCTCCACTTT; CDR3: CASSLAGQGSYNSPLHF
J: TRBJ2-3; size: few; D: TRBD2; V: TRBV30; length: 15; DNA: TGTGCCTCTTGCGTCAGCGGGGGAGACACAGATACGCAGTATTTT; CDR3: CASCVSGGDTDTQYF